A selection of T cell receptor beta chains follows, all from one sample in a study of T cell repertoires in cytomegalovirus infection. TCRdb reanalysed the reads using MiXCR and keeps one entry per CDR3 protein. The sample has more than 400,000 distinct CDR3 sequences, 26% seen once; the top ten hold less than 15%. Input material: PBMCs. These receptors all stem from a human donor in good health (CMV status not recorded). Some clones in this sample may be carry-over from other donors' samples. Each CDR3 is given with its conserved first and last residue. A D gene is named only where the DNA matches it firmly. Only part of the rows carry a size: once, few, many, or a class if the clone is expanded.

J gene	V gene	CDR3 length	D gene	clone size	CDR3 DNA	CDR3 protein
TRBJ2-2	TRBV7-6	15	TRBD1	many	TGTGCCAGCCGGGCCCGGGACAGTAACACCGGGGAGCTGTTTTTT	CASRARDSNTGELFF
TRBJ1-1	TRBV6-1	13	NA	few	TGTGCCAGCAGTGAAGTGGGGAGAACTGAAGCTTTCTTT	CASSEVGRTEAFF
TRBJ2-5	TRBV2	13	TRBD1	NA	TGTGCCACCCAATACAGGGGCGGCGAGACCCAGTACTTC	CATQYRGGETQYF
TRBJ2-1	TRBV12-3/TRBV12-4	15	NA	few	TGTGCCAGCAGTTTGGGGGACGCCGGGGTCAATGAGCAGTTCTTC	CASSLGDAGVNEQFF
TRBJ1-2	TRBV7-2	15	NA	NA	TGTGCCAGCAGCTTTGCGAGACAGCCCCTCTATGGCTACACCTTC	CASSFARQPLYGYTF
TRBJ2-1	TRBV7-9	15	TRBD2	once	TGTGCCAGCAGCCGCGCGGGACTAGCGGGAGATGAGCAGTTCTTC	CASSRAGLAGDEQFF
TRBJ2-5	TRBV7-2	11	NA	many	TGTGCCAGCACCCCACAAGAGACCCAGTACTTC	CASTPQETQYF
TRBJ2-5	TRBV5-6	13	NA	NA	TGTGCCAGCAGCTTAGACATTCGAGGGACCCAGTACTTC	CASSLDIRGTQYF
TRBJ1-5	TRBV11-3	14	NA	many	TGTGCCAGCAGCCGCGGGGGAGGCAATCAGCCCCAGCATTTT	CASSRGGGNQPQHF
TRBJ1-1	TRBV6-2/TRBV6-3	12	NA	NA	TGTGCCAGCGGAGACAGGAACACTGAAGCTTTCTTT	CASGDRNTEAFF
TRBJ1-1	TRBV20-1	15	NA	few	TGCAGTGCTAGAGATCGGACGAGACTGAACACTGAAGCTTTCTTT	CSARDRTRLNTEAFF
TRBJ2-5	TRBV7-2	16	TRBD1	many	TGTGCCAGCAGCCTCGGGACAGGTCCCTTTCGGGAGACCCAGTACTTC	CASSLGTGPFRETQYF
TRBJ2-1	TRBV7-9	15	TRBD2	many	TGTGCCAGCAGCTCCTGGGAGGGTAGCGACAATGAGCAGTTCTTC	CASSSWEGSDNEQFF
TRBJ2-2	TRBV12-5	12	NA	many	TGTGCTAGTGGTTTGCGTAGGGGGGAGCTGTTTTTT	CASGLRRGELFF
TRBJ1-1	TRBV7-6	16	NA	NA	TGTGCCAGTAGCTTAGCGGGGGTGGCCAAGAACACTGAAGCTTTCTTT	CASSLAGVAKNTEAFF
TRBJ1-2	TRBV25-1	14	NA	few	TGTGCCAGCAGTGAAGCAGTTATCAACTATGGCTACACCTTC	CASSEAVINYGYTF
TRBJ2-2	TRBV7-9	15	TRBD1	few	TGTGCCAGCAGCAAAGGGACAGGTCTGACCGGGGAGCTGTTTTTT	CASSKGTGLTGELFF
TRBJ2-1	TRBV12-3/TRBV12-4	16	NA	NA	TGTGCCAGCTGTTCGTTCAGGGGGGGGACATACAATGAGCAGTTCTTC	CASCSFRGGTYNEQFF
TRBJ1-5	TRBV19	16	TRBD1	few	TGTGCCAGTAGTATCCAGCATCAGACAGGGGATCAGCCCCAGCATTTT	CASSIQHQTGDQPQHF
TRBJ1-1	TRBV7-4	14	NA	many	TGTGCCAGCAGCTCCCACGGGGGAGGTACTGAAGCTTTCTTT	CASSSHGGGTEAFF
TRBJ1-5	TRBV4-1	15	TRBD1	few	TGCGCCAGCAGCCAAGAAGACAGGGGGCACCAGCCCCAGCATTTT	CASSQEDRGHQPQHF
TRBJ2-3	TRBV11-2	15	NA	NA	TGTGCCAGCAGCTTACTCATAGCGGGCACAGATACGCAGTATTTT	CASSLLIAGTDTQYF
TRBJ2-7	TRBV18	16	TRBD1	few	TGTGCCAGCTCATCGCAGGCCGGGACAGGGTTTAACGAGCAGTACTTC	CASSSQAGTGFNEQYF
TRBJ2-1	TRBV27	14	NA	NA	TGTGCCAGCAGAACGCTAGCCCCCTACAATGAGCAGTTCTTC	CASRTLAPYNEQFF
TRBJ1-1	TRBV7-9	16	NA	NA	TGTGCCAGCAGCTTGACGGCAGGGGCGCTGAACACTGAAGCTTTCTTT	CASSLTAGALNTEAFF
TRBJ1-6	TRBV7-9	12	NA	many	TGTGCCAGCCGCGGGGATAATTCACCCCTCCACTTT	CASRGDNSPLHF
TRBJ2-3	TRBV12-5	14	NA	NA	TGTGCTAGTGGTTTAGGCGGTAGCACAGATACGCAGTATTTT	CASGLGGSTDTQYF
TRBJ2-3	TRBV7-9	14	NA	few	TGTGCCAGCAGCTGGCGGGGCTTCACAGATACGCAGTATTTT	CASSWRGFTDTQYF
TRBJ1-6	TRBV6-4	15	NA	NA	TGTGCCAGCAGTGATCAGGGACCCGATAATTCACCCCTCCACTTT	CASSDQGPDNSPLHF
TRBJ2-5	TRBV7-8	14	NA	many	TGTGCCAGCAGCCCGTCTGGAGGGGGAGAGACCCAGTACTTC	CASSPSGGGETQYF
TRBJ1-3	TRBV20-1	15	NA	few	TGCAGTGCTACAGACCCAGGGACGGCTGGAAACACCATATATTTT	CSATDPGTAGNTIYF
TRBJ2-3	TRBV18	17	TRBD2	few	TGTGCCAGCTCACCACTGGTAGCGGGAGTCTCTTCAGATACGCAGTATTTT	CASSPLVAGVSSDTQYF
TRBJ2-7	TRBV7-2	11	NA	many	TGTGCCAGCAGCCCCCAAGGCGAGCAGTACTTC	CASSPQGEQYF
TRBJ1-1	TRBV29-1	9	NA	NA	TGCAGCGTTGAACAGGGGGCTTTCTTT	CSVEQGAFF
TRBJ2-2	TRBV7-2	15	TRBD2	many	TGTGCCAGCAGCACCGGACTAGCGGGCGTCGGGGAGCTGTTTTTT	CASSTGLAGVGELFF
TRBJ2-7	TRBV28	14	TRBD2	NA	TGTGCCAGCAGAGGGACTAGCGGAGACTACGAGCAGTACTTC	CASRGTSGDYEQYF
TRBJ1-5	TRBV6-6	12	NA	few	TGTGCCAGCAGTTACACGGGGGGGCCCCAGCATTTT	CASSYTGGPQHF
TRBJ1-5	TRBV7-6	15	NA	few	TGTGCCAGCAGCTTCGGGGTGGACGGCAATCAGCCCCAGCATTTT	CASSFGVDGNQPQHF
TRBJ1-2	TRBV7-2	16	TRBD1	many	TGTGCCAGCAGCTCCCTGGAGACAGGGACTAACTATGGCTACACCTTC	CASSSLETGTNYGYTF
TRBJ2-1	TRBV7-2	15	TRBD2	many	TGTGCCAGCAGCTCCCCGGGACTAGCGAATGACGGGCGGTTCTTC	CASSSPGLANDGRFF
TRBJ2-4	TRBV12-3/TRBV12-4	14	NA	few	TGTGCCAGCAGTCCAGGGGGGGATGGAAACATTCAGTACTTC	CASSPGGDGNIQYF
TRBJ1-2	TRBV5-1	14	NA	NA	TGCGCCAGCAGCCAGTGGGGGGCGGAGGAAGGCTACACCTTC	CASSQWGAEEGYTF
TRBJ1-4	TRBV7-2	18	NA	many	TGTGCCAGCAGCTTTACACCCTTCGGGGGGGACGTTAATGAAAAACTGTTTTTT	CASSFTPFGGDVNEKLFF
TRBJ2-1	TRBV12-3/TRBV12-4	11	NA	NA	TGTGCCAGCAGTTCGGGTAGGGGCGAGTTCTTC	CASSSGRGEFF
TRBJ2-7	TRBV7-6	16	NA	few	TGTGCCAGCAGCTGGGGGCCTGGGGGTCCCCCCTACGAGCAGTACTTC	CASSWGPGGPPYEQYF
TRBJ1-5	TRBV28	13	NA	NA	TGTGCCAGCAACCTACAAAACAATCAGCCCCAGCATTTT	CASNLQNNQPQHF
TRBJ2-1	TRBV12-3/TRBV12-4	16	TRBD2	few	TGTGCCAGCAGTTTGAAAGGCGGGGGCTCCTACAATGAGCAGTTCTTC	CASSLKGGGSYNEQFF
TRBJ1-1	TRBV27	14	NA	NA	TGTGCCAGCAGTTTAGAAGGGGGGGTTACTGAAGCTTTCTTT	CASSLEGGVTEAFF
TRBJ1-2	TRBV12-5	12	NA	few	TGTGCTAGTGGGGGGAGTAACTATGGCTACACCTTC	CASGGSNYGYTF
TRBJ2-3	TRBV7-9	12	NA	many	TGTGCCAGCACCGGTAACACAGATACGCAGTATTTT	CASTGNTDTQYF
TRBJ2-7	TRBV29-1	16	NA	NA	TGCAGCGTTGAAGATGGAGCACAGGCCGGGAGTTACGAGCAGTACTTC	CSVEDGAQAGSYEQYF
TRBJ2-5	TRBV29-1	13	TRBD2	NA	TGCAGCGTCGCAGCGGGAGTCCAAGAGACCCAGTACTTC	CSVAAGVQETQYF
TRBJ1-5	TRBV6-1	17	TRBD1	NA	TGTGCCAGCACAAAAAGCGAGACAGGGAATAGCAATCAGCCCCAGCATTTT	CASTKSETGNSNQPQHF
TRBJ1-1	TRBV12-3/TRBV12-4	15	NA	NA	TGTGCCAGCAGTTTAGTTCGGACCGGCACAACCGAAGCTTTCTTT	CASSLVRTGTTEAFF
TRBJ1-3	TRBV12-3/TRBV12-4	14	NA	many	TGTGCCAGCAGTTTGGGGGCGGATGGAAACACCATATATTTT	CASSLGADGNTIYF